This note documents a single T cell receptor (beta chain) sequence. The RNA, about 0.45 to 1 ug, was put through reverse transcription using random hexamers. In TCRdb, the immunoSEQ multiplex PCR reads were re-called with MiXCR into one record per CDR3 protein. The profile shows around 180,000 distinct CDR3 sequences, 85% to 95% of them singletons. The data were taken from a study of CD8 T cells in Susac syndrome. Germline CDR1 and CDR2: SGHNT and YYREEE (reference sequence). V gave up 0 bases and J gave up 4 bases; unmatched junction bases: 7. The CDR3 totals 16 residues. Sequencing was done on a sample of CD4+ T cells from PBMCs. This sequence joins TRBV5-4 and TRBJ2-7; the match to TRBD2 covers 10 bases. The sequence came from a human donor with Susac syndrome. The CDR3 bases are TGTGCCAGCAGCTTGGGGTCTAGCGGGGGCTCTTACGAGCAGTACTTC. This gives the protein CASSLGSSGGSYEQYF.